This T cell receptor (beta chain) came from a study of technical replicates of blood from a handful of donors. Clones were read by immunoSEQ multiplex PCR, and TCRdb kept only the in-frame ones, dropping some. The profile shows 80,000 to 85,000 clones, about 89% of them singletons. The clonotype was recovered from a human donor in good health. Sequencing input: T cells isolated from PBMCs.

The CDR3 loop is CASSFAGINQPQHF. The DNA of the CDR3 is TGTGCCAGCAGTTTCGCGGGGATCAATCAGCCCCAGCATTTT. The V call is TRBV27, the J call TRBJ1-5; D gene uncertain. Germline V gene sequence: CDR1 MNHEY, CDR2 SMNVEV (reference sequence). V was trimmed by 3 bases and J by 3 bases, leaving 9 bases between them. This CDR3 has 14 amino acids.